This TCR beta chain derives from a study of regulatory T cells in long-lasting Graves disease. Time point defined: newly diagnosed GD, antithyroid drugs for less than 3 months. Extracted PBMC RNA gave rise to the TCR library. According to the study, TCR beta libraries were built with iRepertoire HTBI primers and CDR3-region Arm-PCR. TCRdb independently ran MiXCR on the multiplex PCR reads; one entry per CDR3 protein. Here the sample spans 540,000 or so distinct CDR3 sequences, approximately 12% being singletons. This clonotype was observed many times. V was cut by 7 bases and J by 1 base, with 7 bases left in between. Germline values: CDR1 SQVTM, CDR2 ANQGSEA. This CDR3 region has 12 residues. These data also formed part of another study, on T cells in Graves' hyperthyroidism and ophthalmopathy.

Sequences were derived from peripheral blood mononuclear cells (PBMCs), sampled at new diagnosis, from a patient treated with antithyroid drugs. The receptor comes from a man aged 30 to 39 with Graves disease. The chain joins TRBV29-1 to TRBJ2-2, with no clear D. The CDR3 DNA reads TGCAGCGCCTATAAGAACACCGGGGAGCTGTTTTTT. It yields the protein CSAYKNTGELFF.